This T cell receptor beta chain is drawn from a study of blood T cell repertoires in COVID-19. Study summary: Acute-phase and convalescent COVID-19 samples originated in the United States, Italy and Spain. The cDNA or gDNA used as material had been derived from T cells, B-cell-depleted T cells, or PBMCs.

In the authors' methods: By means of reference gene primer amplification, nucleated cell counts were estimated. Some clones are missing from TCRdb's copy, which holds only in-frame ones; the method was immunoSEQ multiplex PCR. The V and J calls and clone size come from that table; D and trimming were worked out from the DNA. The table lists 150,000 to 200,000 clones, nearly 85% of them singletons. V was shortened by 3 bases and J by 3 bases, with 9 bases between the two germline ends. Looked up from germline, CDR1 is DFQATT and CDR2 is SNEGSKA (reference sequence). There are 13 residues in the CDR3. The specimen was peripheral blood. This TCR came from a woman aged 25 to 45 with acute or convalescent COVID-19. The J gene is TRBJ2-1, the V gene TRBV20-1; D is unclear. CDR3 residues: CSASLQDYNEQFF. CDR3 sequence (DNA): TGCAGTGCTAGTCTTCAGGACTACAATGAGCAGTTCTTC.